This TCR beta chain is drawn from a study of control samples from healthy donors and cancer patients. TCRdb's copy holds only in-frame clones and misses some; the assay was immunoSEQ multiplex PCR. This table has about 150,000 clones, about 91% appearing once. The V and J ends lost 0 bases and 2 bases respectively, with 8 bases between them. The CDR3 runs to 15 residues. CDR1 is KGHSH, CDR2 LQKENI, per germline. Sequencing used blood. The clonotype comes from a woman in her thirties or forties in good health. This sequence joins TRBV18 and TRBJ1-3; D gene ambiguous. The CDR3 spells CASSPPESTGNTIYF. For the CDR3, the DNA is TGTGCCAGCTCACCACCAGAGAGTACTGGAAACACCATATATTTT. The variable domain in full, with the rest retrieved from reference TRBV18 and TRBJ1-3, is NAGVMQNPRHLVRRRGQEARLRCSPMKGHSHVYWYRQLPEEGLKFMVYLQKENIIDESGMPKERFSAEFPKEGPSILRIQQVVRGDSAAYFCASSPPESTGNTIYFGEGSWLTVV.